This T cell receptor beta chain was identified in a study of cytomegalovirus exposure and HLA in healthy donors. Study-level results: A later analysis found that most CMV-associated TCR beta chains appeared HLA-restricted. Sequencing likely generated an artifact that appeared as a cluster of highly shared sequence variants.

The germline V and J ends were trimmed by 4 bases and 0 bases, with 10 bases remaining between them. Germline lookup yields CDR1 MGHRA and CDR2 YSYEKL. This CDR3 has 15 residues. As regards this clone: Its antigen remains unidentified.

The PCR made use of 60 Vbeta and 13 Jbeta primers. Sequencing was performed with immunoSEQ multiplex PCR; in TCRdb, only in-frame clones are kept and a portion is missing. The sample yields 150,000 to 200,000 clones, more than 75% seen once. Input material: PBMCs. The sequence derives from a man between 18 and 35 years old in good health and CMV-seropositive. V is TRBV4-1 and J is TRBJ2-1, with D tentatively TRBD2 (5 bases). CDR3 DNA: TGCGCCAGCAGCCGGTCGGGGAACTCCTACAATGAGCAGTTCTTC. This gives the protein CASSRSGNSYNEQFF.